This T cell receptor beta chain appears in the sequencing data of a study of cytomegalovirus exposure and HLA in healthy donors. The study, taken as a whole, reports: Within a later analysis, the majority of CMV-associated TCR beta chains appeared HLA-restricted. According to the study, around 150 TCR beta chains were cytomegalovirus-associated. Previous analysis showed most TCR beta V segments were productive about 90% or about 30% of the time.

Germline CDR1 and CDR2: MGHRA and YSYEKL. J gave up 4 bases and V 0 bases, and 9 bases lay outside the gene matches. The CDR3 is made up of 18 amino acids. The PCR employed 60 Vbeta primers together with 13 Jbeta primers. The assay was immunoSEQ multiplex PCR, and TCRdb's table has in-frame clones only and misses some. The table includes approximately 120,000 clones, around 78% detected once. Remarks on this clone: The antigen remains unidentified.

The material sequenced was PBMCs. The sequence came from a man aged 18 to 30 in good health and CMV-seropositive. The chain links TRBV4-1 to TRBJ2-3; TRBD2 matches 11 bases. Here the CDR3 reads CASSQDGLAGGGADTQYF. The CDR3 DNA is TGCGCCAGCAGCCAAGATGGTCTAGCGGGGGGTGGGGCAGATACGCAGTATTTT.